The following is a T cell receptor beta chain sequence with its context. Its target is not known. Assay used: immunoSEQ multiplex PCR; TCRdb lists only in-frame clones, some missing. The sample lists under 200,000 clones, approximately 90% occurring once. The source of the sample is a study of T cell responses to AZD1222 COVID-19 vaccine. Overall study context: Pooled together were second doses at about 4 or about 12 weeks.

Study-wide results and limits: Among spike-specific TCRs, nearly half reportedly target unmutated variant regions. At 160-218 and 743-854, vaccine-associated CD4 TCRs were dominant, and they spanned spike.

The CDR3 runs to 13 residues. The germline CDR1 and CDR2 sequences are LGHNA and YSLEER. V was clipped by 0 bases and J by 12 bases, with 15 bases between them. The sequences come from peripheral blood, collected on day 0 of AZD1222 vaccination. This rearrangement joins TRBV4-3 to TRBJ2-7; tentatively, D is TRBD2 (5 bases). The sequence was collected from an adult in good health. The CDR3 sequence: CASSQDHGGMAYF. The DNA for the CDR3 is TGCGCCAGCAGCCAAGATCACGGAGGTATGGCGTACTTC.